This TCR beta chain came from a study of blood T cell repertoires in COVID-19. Study background: Researchers got acute and convalescent COVID-19 samples from the United States, Italy and Spain. Sources were T cells, B-cell-depleted T cells, or PBMCs; the material itself was cDNA or gDNA.

This clone occurred many times. Per the original data handling: Amplification of reference gene primers was used by the study to estimate nucleated cell counts. The data were produced by immunoSEQ multiplex PCR, yet TCRdb's version contains in-frame clones alone and is incomplete. Clone size and the V and J calls come from that table; the DNA yielded D and trimming. This sample has under 80,000 clones, with around 77% found just once. Germline assignment: CDR1 SGHAT and CDR2 FQNNGV. The V end was cut by 1 base, the J end by 11 bases, with 11 bases between. The CDR3 has 12 residues. Sequenced material: peripheral blood. This sequence was found in a man older than 75 with active or convalescent COVID-19. This chain joins TRBV11-2 and TRBJ1-1; D not resolved. In nucleotides, the CDR3 is TGTGCCAGCAGCTTAGGTAGCGCTGGGGCTTTCTTT. Translation: CASSLGSAGAFF.